This TCR beta chain was identified in a study of beta chain features in type 1 diabetes (dated by TCRdb to 2017 to 2018). With regard to the full study: Mean age, gender distribution, total cell number and subset yield were not different between patients and healthy donors. Naive and central memory subsets were obtained from all 30 or so donors, but regulatory and stem cell-like memory subsets were isolated from only 8 patients and about eight healthy donors. The study compared TCRB repertoires of sorted circulating CD4+ T cell subsets between recently diagnosed type 1 diabetes patients and matched healthy donors. A total of 90 million to 120 million sorted cells were examined across all samples, and a strong correlation was observed between cell number per subset and RNA yield.

The full study reports these points: The naive, central memory and regulatory TCRB repertoires appeared to resemble one another more closely among patients than among healthy donors. At VDJ recombination sites, type 1 diabetes patients had fewer insertions and more deleted nucleotides, which implies abnormalities in thymic rearrangement. PCR might favor shorter templates, but patient and control samples were amplified and corrected together, so any skew would affect both groups equally. A moderate but significant shortening of TCRB CDR3 length was observed in type 1 diabetes patients in all four CD4+ subsets. Because the HLA sub-analyses included only small numbers of individuals, any influence of HLA type on TCRB rearrangement was left unresolved. Because cDNA was sequenced instead of genomic DNA, activated cells with high expression could be over-represented, although the groups did not differ in activation or CD3 levels.

A single peripheral blood draw of about 116 mL on average was collected from each donor into heparinised tubes. Naive, central memory, regulatory and stem cell-like memory CD4+ T cells were sorted on a BD FACSAria II using a panel including CD45RO, CCR7, CD25, CD127, CD95 and CD27. Every sorted population had a purity above 95%. PBMCs were separated immediately by Lymphoprep density gradient centrifugation and were stained directly, without being cultured. So that batch effects would be minimized, each experiment stained and sorted samples in pairs, pairing one healthy donor with one patient. The CDR3 starts with the cysteine, ends with the phenylalanine, and has 14 residues. Of the read, only the CDR3 DNA is kept; its 42 bases are in frame from base 1. According to the germline V gene, CDR1 reads KGHSH and CDR2 reads LQKENI. Cut back by 6 bases and 1 base, the V and J ends lie 11 bases apart. This clone was observed many times. The antigen it recognizes is unknown. The input lacks base qualities; no much larger clone sits a single base away.

The entire amount of isolated RNA was reverse transcribed using the High Capacity cDNA Reverse Transcription Kit, so the sequenced TCRB transcripts were expressed ones. Naive, central memory and regulatory T cell samples underwent deep immunoSEQ sequencing, averaging about 3.57 million total reads per sample. Sorted cells were lysed in RLT buffer, and RNA was extracted using DNase-treated RNeasy Micro or Mini kits according to cell number. To prevent cross-contamination, each cell subset was processed individually, whereas patient and healthy donor samples were processed jointly. Using the immunoSEQ multiplex PCR, TCRB sequences were amplified from cDNA into 87-bp fragments spanning the CDR3 region. The amplicons were sequenced using the Illumina HiSeq platform. The authors' analysis ran thus. PCR bias was computationally corrected using synthetic template baselines, reads within Hamming distance 2 were collapsed, and singletons that could not be merged were discarded. Reads were aligned against IMGT to assign V, D and J genes, CDR3 length and insertions or deletions at six rearrangement sites. Within each subset, clonotype counts were normalized to sorted cell number, and only after that were true diversity and Gini coefficients computed with the tcR R package. The overlap coefficient, calculated on TCRB nucleotide sequences, was used to measure repertoire sharing. TCRdb took over this immuneACCESS table, retaining in-frame rearrangements with V and J assigned. Such tables are incomplete; in checked studies, under half of the missing clones stem from an unresolved V gene, and the remainder is unexplained. V and J calls and clone size are copied from that table; D and trimming were computed from the DNA. This sample is represented by 150,000 to 190,000 clones; 11% of them were singletons. Together, the top ten hold under 2.5% of the sample.

The chain is made from TRBV18 and TRBJ2-3, with a weak D call of TRBD1 (6 bases match). The clonotype was recovered from a man between 18 and 35 years old in good health. Source material: central memory CD4+ T cells from blood. The DNA sequence is TGTGCCAGCTCCCGGGACATAGGCACAGATACGCAGTATTTT. Its coded protein is CASSRDIGTDTQYF.